Below, 18 T cell receptor beta chains from the same sample are listed, as sequenced in a study of blood T cell repertoires in COVID-19. This table comes from immunoSEQ multiplex PCR, and its TCRdb copy is limited to in-frame clones, with some not included. The profile covers about 100,000 clones, with about nine tenths appearing a single time and 0.97% taken by the ten largest. Source material: peripheral blood. These receptors were obtained from a man in his sixties with acute or convalescent COVID-19.

The genes are TRBV24-1 and TRBJ2-1; 7 bases are shared with TRBD2. Germline V CDR1 and CDR2: KGHDR, SFDVKD. The CDR3 sequence is 15 residues long. After removal of 7 bases from V and 2 bases from J, the junction contained 7 bases not matched to a gene. The CDR3 protein is CATSVSSGTYNEQFF. The CDR3 region has the DNA TGTGCCACCAGCGTTTCTAGCGGAACCTACAATGAGCAGTTCTTC.

The rearrangement links TRBV3-1 (or the pseudogene TRBV3-2) to TRBJ1-5; 7 positions match TRBD1. The V and J ends lost 2 bases and 4 bases, in that order; junction bases with no gene match: 2. The CDR3 is 14 amino acids. Germline CDR1 and CDR2: LGHDT and YNNKEL (reference sequence). The CDR3 sequence is CASSQTGQNQPQHF. The DNA for the CDR3 is TGTGCCAGCAGCCAAACGGGACAGAATCAGCCCCAGCATTTT.

The J gene is TRBJ2-7, the V gene TRBV2; the match to TRBD2 covers 10 bases. The V gene end was trimmed by 4 bases and the J gene end by 3 bases; junction bases not matched to a gene: 3. The germline gives CDR1 SNHLY, CDR2 FYNNEI. CDR3 size: 14 residues. CDR3: CASSGGLALYEQYF. CDR3 DNA sequence: TGTGCCAGCAGTGGGGGACTAGCGCTCTACGAGCAGTACTTC.

The chain uses TRBV9 and TRBJ1-3; 11 bases are shared with TRBD1. The junction had 8 bases not matched to a gene; V was cut back by 4 bases and J by 8 bases. The CDR3 runs 15 residues. Germline lookup yields CDR1 SGDLS and CDR2 YYNGEE. The CDR3 protein is CASSKEDRGLDTIYF. The CDR3, as DNA: TGTGCCAGCAGCAAGGAGGACAGGGGGCTGGACACCATATATTTT. The whole variable domain, filled in from reference TRBV9 and TRBJ1-3, reads DSGVTQTPKHLITATGQRVTLRCSPRSGDLSVYWYQQSLDQGLQFLIQYYNGEERAKGNILERFSAQQFPDLHSELNLSSLELGDSALYFCASSKEDRGLDTIYFGEGSWLTVV.

CDR3 sequence reads: CASSPNRGWLEKLFF. The CDR3, as DNA: TGTGCCAGCAGTCCCAACAGGGGATGGCTGGAAAAACTGTTTTTT. The chain links TRBV2 to TRBJ1-4, with 7 bases identical to TRBD1. Germline loops: CDR1 SNHLY, CDR2 FYNNEI. The CDR3 extends over 15 amino acids. Trimming cost V 5 bases and J 8 bases; bases outside gene matches: 11.

This chain joins TRBV19 and TRBJ2-7, with 10 bases lining up with TRBD2. Per germline, CDR1 LNHDA and CDR2 SQIVND (reference sequence). This CDR3 has 16 amino acids. The trim removed 3 bases at V and 7 bases at J, leaving 12 bases unmatched. The CDR3 region is CASSMQRTSGSREQYF. For the CDR3, the DNA is TGTGCCAGTAGTATGCAAAGGACTAGCGGTTCTAGGGAGCAGTACTTC.

The CDR3, as DNA: TGTGCCAGCAGTTACTCTGGGGGGGGGAACACTGAAGCTTTCTTT. It translates to CASSYSGGGNTEAFF. The chain is built from TRBV6-5 and TRBJ1-1; the D gene is possibly TRBD1 (5 bases). Between the trimmed V and J ends, which lost 0 bases and 1 base, there was a span of 9 bases. The CDR3 is made up of 15 amino acids. Germline lookup yields CDR1 MNHEY and CDR2 SVGAGI.

J is TRBJ2-3 and V is TRBV27, with 8 bases matching TRBD1. With V trimmed by 6 bases and J by 1 base, 12 bases remained unmatched. Germline-derived CDR1 and CDR2 are MNHEY and SMNVEV (reference sequence). The CDR3 is 17 residues long. The CDR3 bases are TGTGCCAGCAGCTCACTTGTGACAGGGGCCGGCACAGATACGCAGTATTTT. The encoded protein is CASSSLVTGAGTDTQYF.

This chain uses TRBV18 with TRBJ2-1, with 7 bases fitting TRBD2. Germline V gene data show CDR1 as KGHSH and CDR2 as LQKENI. The CDR3 totals 16 residues. The V segment lost 1 base and the J segment 1 base; nucleotides outside the gene matches: 4. CDR3 region: CASSPLAGLSYNEQFF. The CDR3 DNA reads TGTGCCAGCTCACCACTAGCGGGTCTATCCTACAATGAGCAGTTCTTC.

The chain recombines TRBV2 with TRBJ2-7, with D maybe TRBD1 (7 bases). V was shortened by 10 bases and J by 1 base, with 20 bases between the two germline ends. The CDR3 covers 15 residues. The V gene's germline CDR1 is SNHLY and CDR2 FYNNEI. The CDR3 here is CATRQGLGGSYEQYV. Here the CDR3 DNA reads TGTGCCACCCGACAGGGATTGGGGGGTTCCTACGAGCAGTACGTC.

The J gene is TRBJ1-2, the V gene TRBV18, with 9 bases fitting TRBD1. After removal of 3 bases from V and 4 bases from J, the junction contained 12 bases not matched to a gene. The V gene's germline CDR1 is KGHSH and CDR2 LQKENI. The CDR3 is 17 residues long. CDR3 nucleotides: TGTGCCAGCTCACCTAGGAGTCGGGACAGGGTTTTCTATGGCTACACCTTC. This gives the protein CASSPRSRDRVFYGYTF.

The chain recombines TRBV27 with TRBJ1-1; possibly TRBD1 for D (5 bases). V lost 2 bases, J lost 6 bases, and 13 bases lay in between. The CDR3 consists of 14 residues. Germline CDR1 MNHEY, CDR2 SMNVEV (reference sequence). In DNA form, the CDR3 reads TGTGCCAGCAGTTTAGGTCAAGGGGTGGCTGAAGCTTTCTTT. This codes for CASSLGQGVAEAFF.

The V call is TRBV14, the J call TRBJ1-3, with 8 bases aligning to TRBD1. The trim removed 3 bases at V and 3 bases at J, leaving 13 bases unmatched. The CDR3 consists of 18 residues. Germline CDR1 reads SGHDN; CDR2 reads FVKESK. DNA of the CDR3: TGTGCCAGCAGCCAGGCCCAACCGGGACAGGCGGTTGGAAACACCATATATTTT. As protein: CASSQAQPGQAVGNTIYF.

This clone was recorded only once. The genes are TRBV15 and TRBJ1-5, with 8 bases that match TRBD1. The CDR3 runs 15 residues. CDR1 is LNHNV, CDR2 YYDKDF, per germline (reference sequence). The J segment lost 5 bases and the V segment lost 4 bases, leaving 7 bases of the junction unmatched. The CDR3 here is CATSKQGGRDQPQHF. CDR3 nucleotide sequence: TGTGCCACCAGCAAACAGGGGGGGAGGGATCAGCCCCAGCATTTT.

V and J are TRBV27 and TRBJ2-7; 8 bases are a match to TRBD1. CDR3 length: 14 amino acids. V was clipped by 6 bases and J by 2 bases; unmatched bases: 6. The germline V gene has CDR1 MNHEY and CDR2 SMNVEV (reference sequence). This CDR3 is CASRLQGAPYEQYF. The CDR3 DNA reads TGTGCCAGCAGACTCCAGGGGGCCCCCTACGAGCAGTACTTC.

The chain carries TRBV11-2 and TRBJ2-3; D is ambiguous. This CDR3 has 12 amino acids. V was shortened by 5 bases and J by 4 bases, with 7 bases between the two germline ends. From germline, CDR1 is SGHAT and CDR2 FQNNGV. In DNA form, the CDR3 reads TGTGCCAGCAGCCCCCTTCCAGATACGCAGTATTTT. Its translation is CASSPLPDTQYF.

This chain's CDR3 is CASSSDRGSKTGELFF. The CDR3 coding sequence is TGTGCCAGCAGTTCCGACAGGGGGAGTAAGACCGGGGAGCTGTTTTTT. The chain couples TRBV28 to TRBJ2-2, with 9 bases fitting TRBD1. V trimming: 4 bases; J trimming: 5 bases; junction bases outside the gene matches: 8. Germline CDR1 MDHEN, CDR2 SYDVKM. This CDR3 spans 16 amino acids.

The V and J genes are TRBV5-6 and TRBJ2-2, with TRBD2 matching over 7 bases. Germline V lookup: CDR1 SGHDT, CDR2 YYEEEE. The CDR3 runs to 16 residues. The V segment lost 0 bases and the J segment 4 bases; nucleotides outside the gene matches: 6. This chain's CDR3 is CASSLGSSGFTGELFF. CDR3 bases: TGTGCCAGCAGCTTGGGGTCTAGCGGTTTCACCGGGGAGCTGTTTTTT.